This T cell receptor beta chain was recovered during a study of cytomegalovirus exposure and HLA in healthy donors. Concerning this clone itself: The antigen remains unidentified.

V lost 3 bases and J 5 bases, leaving 10 bases between the germline ends. Per germline, CDR1 PRHDT and CDR2 FYEKMQ (reference sequence). The CDR3 loop spans 13 amino acids. Whole-study results and caveats: In an earlier analysis, productive rearrangement rates for most beta V segments clustered near 87% or 30%. A further, later analysis showed that HLA-associated TCR beta chains (compared with equally common others) were more clonally expanded. Donors were assumed by presence/absence analyses to have roughly uniform sequencing depth.

Researchers ran the PCR with 60 Vbeta and 13 Jbeta primers. Profiled with immunoSEQ multiplex PCR; TCRdb holds only in-frame clones, not every one. The top ten clones hold 1% of a sample with around 130,000 clones, less than 85% of them seen once. The sequencing sample was made of PBMCs. The gene calls are TRBV13 and TRBJ1-2, with D perhaps matching TRBD1 (6 bases). The clonotype originates from a middle-aged man in good health and CMV-seronegative. Here the CDR3 DNA reads TGTGCCAGCAGCTTCCAGGGGAAGTATGGCTACACCTTC. Its translation is CASSFQGKYGYTF.